This TCR beta chain was captured in a study of blood T cell repertoires in COVID-19. Study-wide background: From the United States, Italy and Spain came samples of acute and convalescent COVID-19. In each case, the material was cDNA or gDNA derived from T cells, B-cell-depleted T cells, or PBMCs.

Trimming left V 2 bases short and J 6 bases short, with 18 bases between. This CDR3 comprises 16 residues. Germline V gene data show CDR1 as SEHNR and CDR2 as FQNEAQ (reference sequence). In the authors' methods: Reference gene primer amplification gave estimated nucleated cell counts. Some clones are missing from TCRdb's copy, which holds only in-frame ones; the method was immunoSEQ multiplex PCR. That table supplies the V and J calls and clone size; D and trimming were determined from the DNA. The sample records roughly 150,000 clones, just under 90% being singletons. The TCR sequence derives from an elderly woman with acute or convalescent COVID-19. The sequenced sample consisted of peripheral blood. The chain carries TRBV7-9 and TRBJ2-3; tentatively, D is TRBD2 (7 bases). CDR3 residues: CASSLRSGGAYDTQYF. Written as DNA, the CDR3 is TGTGCCAGCAGCTTAAGGTCGGGGGGCGCCTACGATACGCAGTATTTT.